This TCR beta chain was captured in a study of shared clonotypes between healthy human individuals. Study findings and constraints: Although depth was large, rarefaction showed that sequencing of the sorted subsets was incomplete. Naive CD4 clonotype sharing across four donors was around 5%. Clonotype sharing among the donors was expected to vary with sequencing depth.

Notes on this clone: The antigen is unknown.

Sorted subsets were amplified in replicate PCRs using around 220 ng DNA, some 31,000 T cell genomes. The assay was immunoSEQ multiplex PCR, and TCRdb's table has in-frame clones only and misses some. The sample has more than 2,000,000 clones; roughly 92% are singletons. This clonotype was sampled from a man aged 18 to 35 in good health. The sequenced sample consisted of naive CD4+ T cells sorted from blood. Subset denoted: CD45RA+ positively selected.

The CDR3 loop is CASSLEGLANYEQYF. Written as DNA, the CDR3 is TGCGCCAGCAGCTTGGAGGGACTAGCCAACTACGAGCAGTACTTC. The chain carries TRBV5-1 and TRBJ2-7, with 9 bases that match TRBD2. V lost 0 bases, J lost 3 bases, and 4 bases stayed unmatched. CDR3 length equals 15 residues. Germline CDR1 and CDR2: SGHRS and YFSETQ.